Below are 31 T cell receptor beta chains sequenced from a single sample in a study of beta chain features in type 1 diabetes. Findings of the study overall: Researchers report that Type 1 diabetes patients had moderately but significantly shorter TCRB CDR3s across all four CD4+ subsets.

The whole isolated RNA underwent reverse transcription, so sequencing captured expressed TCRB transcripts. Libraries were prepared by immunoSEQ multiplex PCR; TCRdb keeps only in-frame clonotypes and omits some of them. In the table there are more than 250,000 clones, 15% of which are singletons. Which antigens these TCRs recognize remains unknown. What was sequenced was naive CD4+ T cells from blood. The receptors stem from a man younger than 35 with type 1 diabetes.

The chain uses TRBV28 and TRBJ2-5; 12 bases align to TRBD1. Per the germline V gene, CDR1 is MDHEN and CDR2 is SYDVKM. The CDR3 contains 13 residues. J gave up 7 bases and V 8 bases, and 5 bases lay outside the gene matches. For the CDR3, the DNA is TGTGCCAGCTGGGACAGGGGGCGAGGGACCCAGTACTTC. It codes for CASWDRGRGTQYF.

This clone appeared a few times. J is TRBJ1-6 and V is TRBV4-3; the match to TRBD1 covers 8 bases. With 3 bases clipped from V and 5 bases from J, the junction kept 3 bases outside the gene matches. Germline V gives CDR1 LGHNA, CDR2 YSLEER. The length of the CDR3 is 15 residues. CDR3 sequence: CASSQTDRDNSPLHF. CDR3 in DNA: TGCGCCAGCAGCCAGACGGACAGGGATAATTCACCCCTCCACTTT.

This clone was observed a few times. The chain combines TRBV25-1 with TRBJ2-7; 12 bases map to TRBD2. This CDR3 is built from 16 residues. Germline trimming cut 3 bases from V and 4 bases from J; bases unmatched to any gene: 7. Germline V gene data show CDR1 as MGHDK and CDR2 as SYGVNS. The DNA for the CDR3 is TGTGCCAGCAGTGATCCTGAGACTAGCGGGAGATACGAGCAGTACTTC. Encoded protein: CASSDPETSGRYEQYF.

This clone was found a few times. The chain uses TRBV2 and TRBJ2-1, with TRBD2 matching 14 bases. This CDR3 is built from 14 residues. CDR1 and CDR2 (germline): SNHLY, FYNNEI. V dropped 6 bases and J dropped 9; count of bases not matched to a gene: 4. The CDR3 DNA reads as TGTGCCAGCAGAGGGACTAGCGGGAGCGGTGAGCAGTTCTTC. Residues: CASRGTSGSGEQFF.

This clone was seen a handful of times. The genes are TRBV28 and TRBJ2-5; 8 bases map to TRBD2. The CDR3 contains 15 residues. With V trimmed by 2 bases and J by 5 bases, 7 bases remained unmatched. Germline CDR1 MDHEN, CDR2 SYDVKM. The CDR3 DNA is TGTGCCAGCAGTTTAGTAGCGGGAATGGGGGAGACCCAGTACTTC. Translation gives CASSLVAGMGETQYF.

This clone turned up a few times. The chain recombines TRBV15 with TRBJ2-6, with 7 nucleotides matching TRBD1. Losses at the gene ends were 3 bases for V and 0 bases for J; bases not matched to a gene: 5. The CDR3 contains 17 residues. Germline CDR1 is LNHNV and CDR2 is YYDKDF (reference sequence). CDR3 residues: CATSRGDRFSGANVLTF. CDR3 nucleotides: TGTGCCACCAGCAGGGGGGACAGATTCTCTGGGGCCAACGTCCTGACTTTC.

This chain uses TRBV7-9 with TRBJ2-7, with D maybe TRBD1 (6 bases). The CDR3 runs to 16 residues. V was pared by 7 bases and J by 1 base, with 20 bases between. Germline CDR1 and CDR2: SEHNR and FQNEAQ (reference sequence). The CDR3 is CASTKSPGTLSYEQYF. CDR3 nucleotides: TGTGCCAGCACCAAAAGTCCCGGGACACTATCCTACGAGCAGTACTTC.

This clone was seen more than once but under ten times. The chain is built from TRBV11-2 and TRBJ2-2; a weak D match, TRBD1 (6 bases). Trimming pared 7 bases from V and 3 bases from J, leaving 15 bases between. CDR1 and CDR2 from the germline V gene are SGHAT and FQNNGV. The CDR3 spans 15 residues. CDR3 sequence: CASTTGTTYTGELFF. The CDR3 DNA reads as TGTGCCAGCACCACCGGGACAACCTACACCGGGGAGCTGTTTTTT.

The CDR3, as DNA: TGTGCCAGCAGCTTAGACCCGGGAACAGATACGCAGTATTTT. This sequence encodes CASSLDPGTDTQYF. The chain carries TRBV7-2 and TRBJ2-3, with D maybe TRBD2 (5 bases). V lost 1 base to trimming and J lost 3 bases, with 8 bases between them. Per the germline V gene, CDR1 is SGHTA and CDR2 is FQGNSA. The CDR3 covers 14 residues.

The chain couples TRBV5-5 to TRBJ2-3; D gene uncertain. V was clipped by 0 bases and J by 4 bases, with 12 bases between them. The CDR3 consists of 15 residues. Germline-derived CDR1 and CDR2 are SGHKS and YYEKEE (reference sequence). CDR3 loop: CASSLGATFPDTQYF. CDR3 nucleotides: TGTGCCAGCAGCTTGGGGGCTACATTCCCAGATACGCAGTATTTT. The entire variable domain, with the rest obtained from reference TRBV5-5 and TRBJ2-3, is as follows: DAGVTQSPTHLIKTRGQQVTLRCSPISGHKSVSWYQQVLGQGPQFIFQYYEKEERGRGNFPDRFSARQFPNYSSELNVNALLLGDSALYLCASSLGATFPDTQYFGPGTRLTVL.

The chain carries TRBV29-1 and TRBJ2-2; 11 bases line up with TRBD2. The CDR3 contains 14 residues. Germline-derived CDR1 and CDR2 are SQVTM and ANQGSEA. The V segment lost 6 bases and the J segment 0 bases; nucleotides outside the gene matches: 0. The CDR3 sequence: CSVGLAANTGELFF. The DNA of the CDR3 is TGCAGCGTGGGACTAGCGGCGAACACCGGGGAGCTGTTTTTT.

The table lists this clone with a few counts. The CDR3 nucleotides read TGCGCCAGCAGCTTGGCCGGGGGAGGCCTCAATGAGCAGTTCTTC. Amino acids: CASSLAGGGLNEQFF. The chain couples TRBV5-1 to TRBJ2-1, with TRBD2 as a possible D gene (6 bases). The CDR3 spans 15 residues. Germline assignment: CDR1 SGHRS and CDR2 YFSETQ. Trimming removed 0 bases from V and 6 bases from J, with 13 bases in between.

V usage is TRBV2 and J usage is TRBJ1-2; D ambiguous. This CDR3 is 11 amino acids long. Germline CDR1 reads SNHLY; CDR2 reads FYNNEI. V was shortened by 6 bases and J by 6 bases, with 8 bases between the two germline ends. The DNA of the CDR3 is TGTGCCAGCAGGAGGGCGGATGGCTACACCTTC. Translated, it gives CASRRADGYTF.

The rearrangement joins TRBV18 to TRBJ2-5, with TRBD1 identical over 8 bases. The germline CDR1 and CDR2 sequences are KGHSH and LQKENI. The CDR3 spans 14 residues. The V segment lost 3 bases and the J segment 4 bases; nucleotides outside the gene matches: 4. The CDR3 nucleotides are TGTGCCAGCTCACCCCAAGACAGGGGAGAGACCCAGTACTTC. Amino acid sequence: CASSPQDRGETQYF.

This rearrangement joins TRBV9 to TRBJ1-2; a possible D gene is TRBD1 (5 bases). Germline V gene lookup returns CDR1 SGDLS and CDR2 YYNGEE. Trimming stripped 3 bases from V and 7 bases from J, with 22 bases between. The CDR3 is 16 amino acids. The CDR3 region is CASSAHADIRMGGYTF. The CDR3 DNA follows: TGTGCCAGCAGCGCCCACGCGGACATTAGGATGGGTGGCTACACCTTC.

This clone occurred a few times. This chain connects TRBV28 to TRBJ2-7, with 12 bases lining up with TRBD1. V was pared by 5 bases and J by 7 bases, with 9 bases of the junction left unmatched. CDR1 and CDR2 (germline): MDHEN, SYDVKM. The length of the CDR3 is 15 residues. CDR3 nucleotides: TGTGCCAGCAGTCGGCCGGGACAGGGGGCTTTTGAGCAGTACTTC. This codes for CASSRPGQGAFEQYF.

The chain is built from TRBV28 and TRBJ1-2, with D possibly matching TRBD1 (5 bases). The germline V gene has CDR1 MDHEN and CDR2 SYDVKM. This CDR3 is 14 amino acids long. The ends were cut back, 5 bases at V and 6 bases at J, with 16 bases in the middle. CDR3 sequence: CASSQPQAYDGYTF. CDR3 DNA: TGTGCCAGCAGTCAGCCACAGGCATACGATGGCTACACCTTC.

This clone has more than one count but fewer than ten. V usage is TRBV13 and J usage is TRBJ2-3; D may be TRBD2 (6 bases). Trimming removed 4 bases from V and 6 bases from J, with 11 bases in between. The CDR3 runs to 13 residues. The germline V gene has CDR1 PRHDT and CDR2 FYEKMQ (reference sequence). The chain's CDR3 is CASSSLAGDTQYF. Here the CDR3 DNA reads TGTGCCAGCAGCTCCCTTGCGGGGGATACGCAGTATTTT.

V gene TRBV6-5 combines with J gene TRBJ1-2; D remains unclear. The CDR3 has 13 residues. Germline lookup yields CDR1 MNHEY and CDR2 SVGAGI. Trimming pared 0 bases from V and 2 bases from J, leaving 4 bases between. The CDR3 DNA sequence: TGTGCCAGCAGTTACTCTATCAACTATGGCTACACCTTC. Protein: CASSYSINYGYTF.

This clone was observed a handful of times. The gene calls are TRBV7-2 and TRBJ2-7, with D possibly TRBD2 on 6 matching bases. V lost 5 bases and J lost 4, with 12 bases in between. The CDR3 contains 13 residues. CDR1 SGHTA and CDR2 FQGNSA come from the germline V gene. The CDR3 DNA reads TGTGCCAGCAGCCGGGAGTTGGCTTACGAGCAGTACTTC. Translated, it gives CASSRELAYEQYF.

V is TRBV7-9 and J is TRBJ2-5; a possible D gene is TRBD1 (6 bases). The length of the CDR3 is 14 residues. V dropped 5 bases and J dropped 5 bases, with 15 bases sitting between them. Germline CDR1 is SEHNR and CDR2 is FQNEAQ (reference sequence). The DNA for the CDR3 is TGTGCCAGCAGCCAGGGGCTCAGTAGGGAGACCCAGTACTTC. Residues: CASSQGLSRETQYF.

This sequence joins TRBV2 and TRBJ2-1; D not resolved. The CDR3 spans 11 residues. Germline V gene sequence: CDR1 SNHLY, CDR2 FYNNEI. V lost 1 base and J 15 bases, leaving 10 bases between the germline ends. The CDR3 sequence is CASSEEVAPFF. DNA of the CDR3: TGTGCCAGCAGTGAAGAGGTAGCTCCGTTCTTC.

The CDR3 coding sequence is TGTGCCTGGAGCAATCAGGGGTCGGGTGGCTACACCTTC. It translates to CAWSNQGSGGYTF. The genes are TRBV30 and TRBJ1-2; D is perhaps TRBD1 (6 bases). Germline V gene data show CDR1 as GTSNPN and CDR2 as SVGIG (reference sequence). The CDR3 covers 13 residues. The V end lost 3 bases, the J end lost 7 bases, and 15 bases lay between the germline ends. Full variable domain (outside the CDR3, taken from reference TRBV30 and TRBJ1-2): SQTIHQWPATLVQPVGSPLSLECTVEGTSNPNLYWYRQAAGRGLQLLFYSVGIGQISSEVPQNLSASRPQDRQFILSSKKLLLSDSGFYLCAWSNQGSGGYTFGSGTRLTVV.

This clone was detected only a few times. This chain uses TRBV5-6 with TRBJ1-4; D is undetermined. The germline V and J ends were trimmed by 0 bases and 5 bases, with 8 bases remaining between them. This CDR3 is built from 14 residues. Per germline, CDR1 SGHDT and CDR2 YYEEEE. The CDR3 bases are TGTGCCAGCAGCTTGGACCTCGGGAATGAAAAACTGTTTTTT. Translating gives CASSLDLGNEKLFF.

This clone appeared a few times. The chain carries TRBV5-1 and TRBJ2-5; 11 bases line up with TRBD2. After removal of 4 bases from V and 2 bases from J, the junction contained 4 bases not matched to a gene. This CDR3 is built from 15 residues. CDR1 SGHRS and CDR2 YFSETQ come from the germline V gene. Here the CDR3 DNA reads TGCGCCAGCAGCACGGGACTAGCGGTACAAGAGACCCAGTACTTC. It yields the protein CASSTGLAVQETQYF.

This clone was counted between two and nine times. The CDR3 here is CASSFGGRGYSNQPQHF. The CDR3 nucleotides are TGTGCCAGCAGCTTCGGTGGAAGGGGTTATAGCAATCAGCCCCAGCATTTT. This chain uses TRBV7-9 with TRBJ1-5, with a tentative D call TRBD1 (5 bases). The CDR3 is made up of 17 amino acids. Germline V gene sequence: CDR1 SEHNR, CDR2 FQNEAQ (reference sequence). Trimming cost V 3 bases and J 0 bases, with 15 bases left between them.

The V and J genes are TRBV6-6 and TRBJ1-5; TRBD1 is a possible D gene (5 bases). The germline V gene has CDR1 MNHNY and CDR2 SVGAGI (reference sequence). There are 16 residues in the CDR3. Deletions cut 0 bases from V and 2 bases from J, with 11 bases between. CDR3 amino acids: CASSYSGGIGNQPQHF. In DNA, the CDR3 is TGTGCCAGCAGTTACTCCGGGGGAATCGGCAATCAGCCCCAGCATTTT.

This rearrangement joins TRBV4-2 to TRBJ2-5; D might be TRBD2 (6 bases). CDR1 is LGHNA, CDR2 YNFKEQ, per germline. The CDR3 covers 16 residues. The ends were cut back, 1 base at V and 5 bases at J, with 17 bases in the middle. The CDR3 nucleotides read TGTGCCAGCAGCCAAGGCGGGGCTGTCCGGCGGGAGACCCAGTACTTC. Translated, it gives CASSQGGAVRRETQYF.

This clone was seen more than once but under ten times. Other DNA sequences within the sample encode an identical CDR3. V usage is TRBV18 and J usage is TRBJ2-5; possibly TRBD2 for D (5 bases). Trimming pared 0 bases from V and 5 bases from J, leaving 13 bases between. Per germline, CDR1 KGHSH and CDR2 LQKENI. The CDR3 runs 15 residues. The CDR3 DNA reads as TGTGCCAGCTCACCACCGCCAGGCGGCGGGGAGACCCAGTACTTC. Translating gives CASSPPPGGGETQYF.

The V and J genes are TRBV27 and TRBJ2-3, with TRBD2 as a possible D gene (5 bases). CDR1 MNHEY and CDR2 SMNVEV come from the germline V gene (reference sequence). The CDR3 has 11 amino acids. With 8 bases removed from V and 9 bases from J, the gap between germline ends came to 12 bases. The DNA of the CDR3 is TGTGCCAGCTCCCTCCGGGGAACGCAGTATTTT. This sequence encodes CASSLRGTQYF.

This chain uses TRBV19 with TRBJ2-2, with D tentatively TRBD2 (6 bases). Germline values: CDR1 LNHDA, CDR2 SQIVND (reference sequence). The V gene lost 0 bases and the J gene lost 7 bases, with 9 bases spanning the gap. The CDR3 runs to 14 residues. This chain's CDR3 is CASSIDRRGGELFF. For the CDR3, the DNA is TGTGCCAGTAGTATAGACAGGCGGGGCGGGGAGCTGTTTTTT.